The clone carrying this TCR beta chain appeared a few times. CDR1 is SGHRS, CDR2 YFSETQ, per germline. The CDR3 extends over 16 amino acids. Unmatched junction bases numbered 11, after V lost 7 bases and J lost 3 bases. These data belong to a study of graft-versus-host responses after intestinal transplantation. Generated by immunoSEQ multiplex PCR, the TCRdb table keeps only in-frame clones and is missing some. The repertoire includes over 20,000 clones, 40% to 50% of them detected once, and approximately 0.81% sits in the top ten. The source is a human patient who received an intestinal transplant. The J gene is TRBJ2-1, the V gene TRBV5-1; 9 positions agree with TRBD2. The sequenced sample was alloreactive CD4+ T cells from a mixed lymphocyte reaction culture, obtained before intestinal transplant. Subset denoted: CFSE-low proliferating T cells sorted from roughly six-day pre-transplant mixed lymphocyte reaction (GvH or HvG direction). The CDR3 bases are TGCGCCAGCGAGCCCAGCGGGGGGACGGTCTACAATGAGCAGTTCTTC. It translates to CASEPSGGTVYNEQFF.